A single sample is the source of the 29 T cell receptor beta chains below, sequenced in a study of response to subunit inactivated influenza vaccine. TCRdb called the RT-PCR reads again in MiXCR, with one record for every CDR3 protein. The sample lists about 540,000 distinct CDR3 sequences; 20% to 25% were seen once. The same data also contributed to another study, on T cells expressing NK-cell markers. That source notes: Making the TCR beta cDNA relied on 5'RACE template switching with UMIs.

Sequenced material: CD4+ T cells sorted from PBMCs, taken 11 to 12 days after vaccination. Receptor source: a man between 50 and 59 years old who received an inactivated influenza vaccine.

This clonotype came up a few times. The chain is built from TRBV4-3 and TRBJ2-2; TRBD1 matches at 9 bases. V was clipped by 0 bases and J by 6 bases; unmatched bases: 8. The CDR3 is 17 amino acids. CDR1 and CDR2 (germline): LGHNA, YSLEER. The CDR3 loop is CASSQEVTGGIAGELFF. Here the CDR3 DNA reads TGCGCCAGCAGCCAAGAAGTGACAGGGGGTATCGCCGGGGAGCTGTTTTTT.

This clonotype turned up a few times. The chain combines TRBV5-1 with TRBJ2-5, with a weak D call TRBD2 (6 bases). CDR3 length: 16 residues. Germline V gives CDR1 SGHRS, CDR2 YFSETQ. V gave up 6 bases and J gave up 1 base, with 19 bases separating them. The CDR3 DNA reads as TGCGCCAGCACCCCCGGGGCGGGGTTCTCCCAAGAGACCCAGTACTTC. Encoded protein: CASTPGAGFSQETQYF.

The sample holds a few counts of this clonotype. V is TRBV6-5 and J is TRBJ2-7; possible D gene TRBD2, 7 bases. The CDR3 loop spans 17 amino acids. Germline V gene lookup returns CDR1 MNHEY and CDR2 SVGAGI. V gave up 1 base and J gave up 2 bases, with 18 bases separating them. Here the CDR3 DNA reads TGTGCCAGCAGTTACTTGCGGCGGGCGGGGGCCCCCTACGAGCAGTACTTC. Encoded protein: CASSYLRRAGAPYEQYF.

This clonotype was counted only a few times. The J gene is TRBJ1-5, the V gene TRBV20-1, with 8 bases aligning to TRBD1. This CDR3 comprises 17 residues. J was trimmed by 0 bases and V by 3 bases; bases with no gene match: 10. CDR1 and CDR2 from the germline V gene are DFQATT and SNEGSKA (reference sequence). The CDR3 loop is CSASPYDRGYSNQPQHF. As DNA, the CDR3 is TGCAGTGCTAGCCCTTATGACAGGGGTTATAGCAATCAGCCCCAGCATTTT.

This sequence joins TRBV24-1 and TRBJ1-1; 7 bases fit TRBD1. V lost 10 bases to trimming and J lost 7 bases; unmatched junction nucleotides: 5. The length of the CDR3 is 11 residues. The germline CDR1 and CDR2 sequences are KGHDR and SFDVKD. The CDR3 here is CATGTEGEAFF. In nucleotides, the CDR3 is TGTGCCACAGGGACAGAAGGTGAAGCTTTCTTT.

This chain connects TRBV3-1 to TRBJ2-2; D may be TRBD1 (5 bases). Per germline, CDR1 LGHDT and CDR2 YNNKEL (reference sequence). The germline V and J ends were trimmed by 7 bases and 0 bases, with 9 bases remaining between them. The CDR3 spans 14 residues. The CDR3 region is CASKGHANTGELFF. The CDR3 region has the DNA TGTGCCAGCAAAGGACACGCGAACACCGGGGAGCTGTTTTTT.

For this clonotype: The germline gene is not matched at one end of the junction; a read error may be the cause. DNA of the CDR3: TGTGGCAGCAGTGAAATCGCAGGGGCTCTCTATGGCTACACCTTC. It encodes CGSSEIAGALYGYTF. This chain connects TRBV2 to TRBJ1-2; possible D gene TRBD1, 6 bases. The CDR3 runs to 15 residues. Germline V gene lookup returns CDR1 SNHLY and CDR2 FYNNEI.

The chain joins TRBV5-1 to TRBJ2-7; 8 nucleotides agree with TRBD1. The germline CDR1 and CDR2 sequences are SGHRS and YFSETQ. The CDR3 totals 14 residues. J was trimmed by 4 bases and V by 4 bases; bases with no gene match: 7. CDR3 DNA: TGCGCCAGCAGCACCGGACAGGGAAAGTACGAGCAGTACTTC. Residues: CASSTGQGKYEQYF.

The V and J genes are TRBV19 and TRBJ1-1; 9 nucleotides agree with TRBD1. CDR1 and CDR2 (germline): LNHDA, SQIVND (reference sequence). The CDR3 has 19 amino acids. The junction had 24 bases not matched to a gene; V was cut back by 5 bases and J by 8 bases. The CDR3 protein is CASSPPGGVWTGEDWEAFF. CDR3 nucleotide sequence: TGTGCCAGTAGTCCCCCCGGCGGGGTATGGACAGGGGAGGACTGGGAAGCTTTCTTT. Drawing the rest from reference TRBV19 and TRBJ1-1, the complete variable domain is DGGITQSPKYLFRKEGQNVTLSCEQNLNHDAMYWYRQDPGQGLRLIYYSQIVNDFQKGDIAEGYSVSREKKESFPLTVTSAQKNPTAFYLCASSPPGGVWTGEDWEAFFGQGTRLTVV.

The J gene is TRBJ2-1, the V gene TRBV6-2 or TRBV6-3, with D hard to call. The V gene's germline CDR1 is MNHEY and CDR2 SVGEGT. The ends were cut back, 8 bases at V and 8 bases at J, with 19 bases in the middle. This CDR3 has 14 residues. The CDR3 region has the DNA TGTGCCAGCTCCCGGGCCTTAGAGACGGATGAGCAGTTCTTC. Its protein product is CASSRALETDEQFF.

Only a few counts were recorded for this clonotype. The CDR3 DNA reads as TGTGCCACCAGCAGAGATAGACCGTTGGGGGAGACCCAGTACTTC. This translates into CATSRDRPLGETQYF. The rearrangement uses TRBV15 and TRBJ2-5; D is ambiguous. Trimming removed 0 bases from V and 5 bases from J, with 13 bases in between. Germline CDR1 LNHNV, CDR2 YYDKDF (reference sequence). The CDR3 spans 15 residues.

This clonotype has a count of ten or more. This chain joins TRBV6-1 and TRBJ2-7; perhaps D is TRBD1 or TRBD2 (5 bases each). The CDR3 sequence is 13 residues long. Germline CDR1 MNHNS, CDR2 SASEGT. V dropped 6 bases and J dropped 6 bases, with 15 bases sitting between them. The CDR3 loop reads CASRPDFGTEQYF. The CDR3 DNA is TGTGCCAGCAGACCCGATTTCGGGACCGAGCAGTACTTC.

The CDR3 sequence: CASSLAAGGTYEQYF. The CDR3 DNA reads as TGTGCCAGCAGCCTGGCGGCGGGCGGGACTTACGAGCAGTACTTC. V usage is TRBV6-1 and J usage is TRBJ2-7, with D perhaps TRBD2 (6 bases). CDR3 length: 15 amino acids. Germline V lookup: CDR1 MNHNS, CDR2 SASEGT. Trimming took 6 bases from V and 4 from J, leaving 19 bases between them.

This rearrangement joins TRBV27 to TRBJ2-5, with 10 bases aligning to TRBD2. The CDR3 consists of 14 residues. V gave up 7 bases and J gave up 4 bases; unmatched junction bases: 6. CDR1 and CDR2 (germline): MNHEY, SMNVEV (reference sequence). In DNA, the CDR3 is TGTGCCAGCAAGCCTAGCGGGAGTTCAGAGACCCAGTACTTC. It codes for CASKPSGSSETQYF.

The chain uses TRBV7-2 and TRBJ2-2; 8 positions agree with TRBD2. The CDR3 is made up of 16 amino acids. Germline CDR1 and CDR2: SGHTA and FQGNSA. Trimming removed 1 base from V and 6 bases from J; junction bases left unmatched: 7. The CDR3 nucleotides read TGTGCCAGCAGCTTAGTCGGGACTAGAAGCGCCGGGGAGCTGTTTTTT. Translation: CASSLVGTRSAGELFF.

The V and J genes are TRBV29-1 and TRBJ2-1; no clear D. CDR3 size: 12 residues. Germline V gene sequence: CDR1 SQVTM, CDR2 ANQGSEA. With 6 bases removed from V and 5 bases from J, the gap between germline ends came to 11 bases. The CDR3 reads CSVKGGNNEQFF. CDR3 nucleotide sequence: TGCAGCGTCAAGGGTGGGAACAATGAGCAGTTCTTC.

V is TRBV12-3 or TRBV12-4 and J is TRBJ1-1; possibly TRBD1 for D (6 bases). The CDR3 loop spans 13 amino acids. Trimming removed 5 bases from V and 8 bases from J, with 15 bases in between. The CDR3 sequence: CASSVSQTGEAFF. The CDR3 DNA sequence: TGTGCCAGCAGTGTTTCTCAGACAGGAGAAGCTTTCTTT.

The genes are TRBV24-1 and TRBJ2-1; 9 nucleotides match TRBD1. V trimming: 9 bases; J trimming: 5 bases; junction bases outside the gene matches: 7. Germline V lookup: CDR1 KGHDR, CDR2 SFDVKD. The CDR3 has 14 amino acids. CDR3 sequence (DNA): TGTGCCACCGCCGGGACAGGGTTGGACAATGAGCAGTTCTTC. Protein: CATAGTGLDNEQFF.

The CDR3 here is CASSFRPPGQFPTPRNTIYF. The CDR3 DNA is TGTGCCAGCAGTTTCCGGCCCCCCGGTCAATTCCCGACGCCGAGAAACACCATATATTTT. The J gene is TRBJ1-3, the V gene TRBV12-3 or TRBV12-4; no reliable D call. This CDR3 contains 20 residues. V was trimmed by 3 bases and J by 5 bases, leaving 29 bases between them.

The rearrangement uses TRBV5-6 and TRBJ2-7; D assignment may be TRBD1 or TRBD2 (6 bases each). The CDR3 runs 14 residues. V shed 2 bases and J shed 4 bases, with 13 bases lying between them. The germline gives CDR1 SGHDT, CDR2 YYEEEE. Here the CDR3 reads CASSFPGAGYEQYF. CDR3 nucleotides: TGTGCCAGCAGCTTCCCGGGGGCGGGTTACGAGCAGTACTTC.

The chain joins TRBV9 to TRBJ2-2; weak D call: TRBD2 (6 bases). The germline CDR1 and CDR2 sequences are SGDLS and YYNGEE. Trimming took off 2 bases at V and 5 bases at J, with 16 bases between the two ends. This CDR3 has 16 amino acids. The CDR3 loop reads CASSVEGLGRTGELFF. For the CDR3, the DNA is TGTGCCAGCAGCGTCGAAGGGCTAGGGAGGACCGGGGAGCTGTTTTTT.

The V gene is TRBV6-5, the J gene TRBJ2-3; TRBD2 aligns across 8 bases. V lost 5 bases to trimming and J lost 10 bases; unmatched junction nucleotides: 5. Germline CDR1 MNHEY, CDR2 SVGAGI. CDR3 length: 12 residues. The CDR3 nucleotides are TGTGCCAGCAGTACCGGGACTAGGGCGCAGTATTTT. Translated: CASSTGTRAQYF.

This clonotype turned up a few times. The chain is built from TRBV12-3 or TRBV12-4 and TRBJ2-1; the match to TRBD2 covers 9 bases. Trimming at V came to 3 bases and at J to 7 bases, leaving 13 bases not matched to a gene. CDR3 length equals 17 residues. In DNA, the CDR3 is TGTGCCAGCAGTTTCGGTTTTCGCGGGGGGGACCGAAATGAGCAGTTCTTC. Protein product: CASSFGFRGGDRNEQFF.

The V call is TRBV20-1, the J call TRBJ1-5, with D unclear. Trimming took 3 bases from V and 0 from J, leaving 12 bases between them. Germline V lookup: CDR1 DFQATT, CDR2 SNEGSKA (reference sequence). CDR3 size: 15 residues. As DNA, the CDR3 is TGCAGTGCTAGTGTAGGAGGGCTTAGCAATCAGCCCCAGCATTTT. It specifies CSASVGGLSNQPQHF.

Only a few counts were recorded for this clonotype. J is TRBJ2-1 and V is TRBV12-3 or TRBV12-4, with 11 bases aligning to TRBD1. The CDR3 length is 14 residues. Trimming took 5 bases from V and 9 from J; bases not matched to a gene: 6. CDR3 coding DNA: TGTGCCAGCAGTCCCGGACAGGGGGCTGTTGAGCAGTTCTTC. Its translation: CASSPGQGAVEQFF.

V and J are TRBV7-8 and TRBJ2-2; D unresolved. The ends were cut back, 1 base at V and 1 base at J, with 13 bases in the middle. The V gene's germline CDR1 is SGHVS and CDR2 FQNEAQ. CDR3 length: 17 residues. The CDR3 loop is CASSLGRGLRNTGELFF. The DNA of the CDR3 is TGTGCCAGCAGCTTAGGTCGTGGGTTAAGGAACACCGGGGAGCTGTTTTTT.

This clonotype has a handful of counts. The rearrangement links TRBV25-1 to TRBJ2-3; the D gene is possibly TRBD2 (7 bases). V was cut by 4 bases and J by 4 bases, with 15 bases left in between. Germline V gene data show CDR1 as MGHDK and CDR2 as SYGVNS. This CDR3 comprises 15 residues. The CDR3 loop reads CASSAVGGGPDTQYF. Written as DNA, the CDR3 is TGTGCCAGCAGTGCAGTGGGAGGGGGGCCAGATACGCAGTATTTT.

This rearrangement joins TRBV29-1 to TRBJ2-3; D may be TRBD2 (5 bases). V lost 7 bases, J lost 0 bases, and 11 bases lay in between. Germline V gene lookup returns CDR1 SQVTM and CDR2 ANQGSEA. This CDR3 contains 13 residues. For the CDR3, the DNA is TGCAGCGCGCGGGTTTCTAGCACAGATACGCAGTATTTT. It encodes CSARVSSTDTQYF.

This clonotype has a single count. This chain links TRBV11-1 with TRBJ2-7; tentative D call: TRBD2 (6 bases). The ends were cut back, 3 bases at V and 0 bases at J, with 12 bases in the middle. Germline loops: CDR1 SGHAT, CDR2 FQDESV (reference sequence). CDR3 length: 15 amino acids. As DNA, the CDR3 is TGTGCCAGCAGCTTCCCGGAGGGAGGCTCCTACGAGCAGTACTTC. Residues: CASSFPEGGSYEQYF.